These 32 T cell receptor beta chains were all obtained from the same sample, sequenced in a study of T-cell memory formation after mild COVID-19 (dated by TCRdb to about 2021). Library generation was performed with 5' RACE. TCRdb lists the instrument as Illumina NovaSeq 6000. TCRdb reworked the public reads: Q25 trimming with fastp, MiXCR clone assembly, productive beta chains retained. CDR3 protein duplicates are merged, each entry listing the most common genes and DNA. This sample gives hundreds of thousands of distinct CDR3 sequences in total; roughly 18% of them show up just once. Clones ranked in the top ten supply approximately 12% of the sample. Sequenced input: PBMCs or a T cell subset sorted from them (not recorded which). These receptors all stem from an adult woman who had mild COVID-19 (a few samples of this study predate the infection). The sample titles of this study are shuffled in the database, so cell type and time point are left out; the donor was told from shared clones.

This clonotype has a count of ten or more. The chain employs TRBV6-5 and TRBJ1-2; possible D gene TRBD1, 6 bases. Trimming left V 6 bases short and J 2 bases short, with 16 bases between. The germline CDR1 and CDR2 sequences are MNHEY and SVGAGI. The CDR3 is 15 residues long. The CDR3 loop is CASSHGGGRNYGYTF. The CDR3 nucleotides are TGTGCCAGCAGCCACGGCGGGGGGCGAAACTATGGCTACACCTTC.

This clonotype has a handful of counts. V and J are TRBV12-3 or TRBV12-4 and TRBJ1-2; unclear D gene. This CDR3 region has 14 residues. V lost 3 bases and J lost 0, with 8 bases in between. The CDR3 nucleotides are TGTGCCAGCAGTTTTGGGGTGGCTAACTATGGCTACACCTTC. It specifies CASSFGVANYGYTF.

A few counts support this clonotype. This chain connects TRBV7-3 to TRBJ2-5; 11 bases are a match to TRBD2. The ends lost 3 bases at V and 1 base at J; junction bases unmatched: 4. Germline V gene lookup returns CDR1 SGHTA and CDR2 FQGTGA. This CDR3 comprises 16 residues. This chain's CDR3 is CASSFGTSGLQETQYF. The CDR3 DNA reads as TGTGCCAGCAGCTTTGGGACTAGCGGCCTCCAAGAGACCCAGTACTTC.

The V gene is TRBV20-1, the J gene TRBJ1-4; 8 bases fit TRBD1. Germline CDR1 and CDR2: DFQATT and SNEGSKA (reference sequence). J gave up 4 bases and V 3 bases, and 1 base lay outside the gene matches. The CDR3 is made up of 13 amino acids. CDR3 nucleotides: TGCAGTGCTAGCAGGGGGCTTAATGAAAAACTGTTTTTT. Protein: CSASRGLNEKLFF.

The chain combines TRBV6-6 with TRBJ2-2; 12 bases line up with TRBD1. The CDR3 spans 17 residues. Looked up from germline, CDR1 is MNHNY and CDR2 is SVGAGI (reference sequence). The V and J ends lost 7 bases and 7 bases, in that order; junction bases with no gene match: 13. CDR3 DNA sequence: TGTGCCAGCAACGAGCCCGGGACAGGGGGCCGTAGCGGGGAGCTGTTTTTT. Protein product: CASNEPGTGGRSGELFF.

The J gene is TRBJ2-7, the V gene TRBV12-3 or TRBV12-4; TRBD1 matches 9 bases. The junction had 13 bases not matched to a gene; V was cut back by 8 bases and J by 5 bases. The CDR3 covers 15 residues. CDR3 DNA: TGTGCCAGCCGCCGGTCCGGGACAGGGTTTCACGAGCAGTACTTC. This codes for CASRRSGTGFHEQYF.

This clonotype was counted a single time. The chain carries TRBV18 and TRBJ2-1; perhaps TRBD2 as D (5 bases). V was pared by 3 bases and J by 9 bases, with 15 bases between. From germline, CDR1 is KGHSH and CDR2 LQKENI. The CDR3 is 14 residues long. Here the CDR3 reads CASSPTTVAGEQFF. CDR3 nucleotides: TGTGCCAGCTCACCTACAACAGTGGCGGGTGAGCAGTTCTTC. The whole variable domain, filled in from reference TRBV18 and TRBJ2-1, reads NAGVMQNPRHLVRRRGQEARLRCSPMKGHSHVYWYRQLPEEGLKFMVYLQKENIIDESGMPKERFSAEFPKEGPSILRIQQVVRGDSAAYFCASSPTTVAGEQFFGPGTRLTVL.

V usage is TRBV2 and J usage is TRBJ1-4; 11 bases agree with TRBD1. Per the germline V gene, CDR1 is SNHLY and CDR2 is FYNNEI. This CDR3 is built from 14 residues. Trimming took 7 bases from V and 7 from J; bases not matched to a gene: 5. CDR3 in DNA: TGTGCCAGCAATGGACAGGGGGCTCTTGAAAAACTGTTTTTT. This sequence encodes CASNGQGALEKLFF.

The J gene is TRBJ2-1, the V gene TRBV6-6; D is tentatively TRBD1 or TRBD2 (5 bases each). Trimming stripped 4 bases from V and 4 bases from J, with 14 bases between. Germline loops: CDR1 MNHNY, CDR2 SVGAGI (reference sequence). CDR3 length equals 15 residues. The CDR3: CASSSAGTEYNEQFF. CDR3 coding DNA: TGTGCCAGCAGTTCCGCCGGGACGGAGTACAATGAGCAGTTCTTC.

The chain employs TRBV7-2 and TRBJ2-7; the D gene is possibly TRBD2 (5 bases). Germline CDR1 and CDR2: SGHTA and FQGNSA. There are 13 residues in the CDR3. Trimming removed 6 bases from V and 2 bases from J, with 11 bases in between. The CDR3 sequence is CASSPTMTYEQYF. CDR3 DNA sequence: TGTGCCAGCAGTCCGACTATGACCTACGAGCAGTACTTC.

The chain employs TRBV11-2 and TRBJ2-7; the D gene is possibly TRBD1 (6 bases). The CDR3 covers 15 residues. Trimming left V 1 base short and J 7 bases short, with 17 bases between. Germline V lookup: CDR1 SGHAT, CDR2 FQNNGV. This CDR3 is CASSLASGGAREQYF. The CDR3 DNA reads TGTGCCAGCAGCTTAGCATCTGGGGGCGCGAGAGAGCAGTACTTC.

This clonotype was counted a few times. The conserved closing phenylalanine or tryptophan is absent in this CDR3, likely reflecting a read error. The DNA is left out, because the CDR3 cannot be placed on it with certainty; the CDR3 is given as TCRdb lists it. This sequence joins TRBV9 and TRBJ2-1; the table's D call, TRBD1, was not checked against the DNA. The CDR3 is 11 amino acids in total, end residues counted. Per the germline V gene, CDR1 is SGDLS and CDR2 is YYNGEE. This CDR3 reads CASSTRDLLIP.

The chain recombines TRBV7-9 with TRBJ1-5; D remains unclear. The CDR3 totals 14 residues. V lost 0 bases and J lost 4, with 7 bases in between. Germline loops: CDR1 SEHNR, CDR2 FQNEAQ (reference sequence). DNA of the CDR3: TGTGCCAGCAGCTTAGCAAGTGGGAATCAGCCCCAGCATTTT. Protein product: CASSLASGNQPQHF.

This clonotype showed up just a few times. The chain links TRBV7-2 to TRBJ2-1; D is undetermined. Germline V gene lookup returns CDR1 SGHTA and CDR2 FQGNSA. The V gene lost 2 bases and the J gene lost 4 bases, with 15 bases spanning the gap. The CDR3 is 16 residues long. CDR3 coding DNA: TGTGCCAGCAGCTTAAACCCCCCGTCCGGATACAATGAGCAGTTCTTC. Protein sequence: CASSLNPPSGYNEQFF.

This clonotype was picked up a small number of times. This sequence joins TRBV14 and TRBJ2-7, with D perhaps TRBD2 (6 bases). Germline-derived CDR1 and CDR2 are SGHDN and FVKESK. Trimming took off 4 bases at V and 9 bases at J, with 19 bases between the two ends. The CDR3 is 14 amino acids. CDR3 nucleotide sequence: TGTGCCAGCAGCCCGCGGGGAGGTGGGGCCGGGCAGTACTTC. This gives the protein CASSPRGGGAGQYF.

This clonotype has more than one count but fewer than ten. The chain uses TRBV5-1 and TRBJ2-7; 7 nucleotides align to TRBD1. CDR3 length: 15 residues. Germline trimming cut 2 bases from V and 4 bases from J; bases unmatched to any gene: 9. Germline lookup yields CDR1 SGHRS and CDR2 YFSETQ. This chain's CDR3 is CASSFSGQTIYEQYF. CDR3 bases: TGCGCCAGCAGCTTCTCGGGACAGACGATTTACGAGCAGTACTTC.

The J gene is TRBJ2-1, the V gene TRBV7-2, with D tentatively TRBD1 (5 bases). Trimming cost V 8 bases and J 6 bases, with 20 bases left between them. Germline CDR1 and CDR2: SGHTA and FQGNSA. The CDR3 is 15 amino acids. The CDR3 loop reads CASQSGSTLTNEQFF. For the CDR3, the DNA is TGTGCCAGCCAGTCAGGGTCGACTCTTACCAATGAGCAGTTCTTC.

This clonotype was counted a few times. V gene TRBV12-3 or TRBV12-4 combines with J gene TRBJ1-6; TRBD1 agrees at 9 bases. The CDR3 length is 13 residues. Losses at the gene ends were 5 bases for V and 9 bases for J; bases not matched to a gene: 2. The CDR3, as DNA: TGTGCCAGCAGTGGGACAGGGTTTTCACCCCTCCACTTT. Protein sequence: CASSGTGFSPLHF.

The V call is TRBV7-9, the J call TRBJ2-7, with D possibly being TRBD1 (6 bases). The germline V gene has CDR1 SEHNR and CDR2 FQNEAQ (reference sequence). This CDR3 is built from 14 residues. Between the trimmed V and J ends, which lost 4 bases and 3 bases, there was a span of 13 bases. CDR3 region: CASSSKGGRYEQYF. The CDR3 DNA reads TGTGCCAGCAGCTCCAAAGGGGGACGCTACGAGCAGTACTTC.

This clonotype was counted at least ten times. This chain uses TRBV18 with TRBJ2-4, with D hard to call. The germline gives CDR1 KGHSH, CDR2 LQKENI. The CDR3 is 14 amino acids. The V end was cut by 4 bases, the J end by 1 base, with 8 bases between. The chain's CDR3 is CASSLTSAKNIQYF. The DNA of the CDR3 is TGTGCCAGCTCACTGACAAGCGCCAAAAACATTCAGTACTTC.

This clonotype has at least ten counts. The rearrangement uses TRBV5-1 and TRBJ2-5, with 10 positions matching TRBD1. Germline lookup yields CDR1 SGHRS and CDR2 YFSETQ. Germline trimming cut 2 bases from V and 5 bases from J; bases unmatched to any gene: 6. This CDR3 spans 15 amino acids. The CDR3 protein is CASSFLGQGTETQYF. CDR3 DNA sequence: TGCGCCAGCAGCTTTCTGGGACAGGGGACGGAGACCCAGTACTTC.

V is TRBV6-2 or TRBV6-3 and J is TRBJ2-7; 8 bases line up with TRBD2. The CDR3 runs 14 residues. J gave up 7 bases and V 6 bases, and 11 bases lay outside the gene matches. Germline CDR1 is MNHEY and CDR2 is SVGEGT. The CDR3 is CASRPLAATSEQYF. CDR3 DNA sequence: TGTGCCAGCAGGCCACTAGCGGCAACCTCGGAGCAGTACTTC.

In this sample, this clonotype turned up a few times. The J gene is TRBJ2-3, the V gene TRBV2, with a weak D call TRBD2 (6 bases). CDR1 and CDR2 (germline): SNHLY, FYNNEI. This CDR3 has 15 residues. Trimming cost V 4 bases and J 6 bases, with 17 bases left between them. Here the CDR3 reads CASSGGLTDADTQYF. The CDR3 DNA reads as TGTGCCAGCAGTGGGGGACTCACCGATGCGGATACGCAGTATTTT.

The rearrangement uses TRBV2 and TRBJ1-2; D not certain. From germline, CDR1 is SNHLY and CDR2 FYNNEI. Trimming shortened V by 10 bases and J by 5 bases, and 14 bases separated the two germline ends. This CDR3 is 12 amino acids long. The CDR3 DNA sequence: TGTGCCAACTCTGAGGGCAGATATGGCTACACCTTC. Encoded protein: CANSEGRYGYTF.

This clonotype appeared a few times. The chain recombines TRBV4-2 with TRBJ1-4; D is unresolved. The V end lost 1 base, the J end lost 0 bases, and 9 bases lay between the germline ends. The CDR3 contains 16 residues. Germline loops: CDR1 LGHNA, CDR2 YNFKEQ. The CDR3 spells CASSQAQEATNEKLFF. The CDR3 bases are TGTGCCAGCAGCCAAGCTCAGGAAGCAACTAATGAAAAACTGTTTTTT.

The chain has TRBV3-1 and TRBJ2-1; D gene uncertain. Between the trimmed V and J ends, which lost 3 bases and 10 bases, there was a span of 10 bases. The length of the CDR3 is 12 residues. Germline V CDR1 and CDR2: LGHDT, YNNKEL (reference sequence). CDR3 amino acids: CASSQWQSEQFF. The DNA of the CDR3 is TGTGCCAGCAGCCAGTGGCAGTCAGAGCAGTTCTTC.

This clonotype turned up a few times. The CDR3 bases are TGCGCCAGCAGCCAAGAAGGGACAGGGATCCTGGGGACCCAGTACTTC. Its protein is CASSQEGTGILGTQYF. The genes are TRBV4-1 and TRBJ2-5, with TRBD1 identical over 9 bases. The CDR3 sequence is 16 residues long. Germline CDR1 reads MGHRA; CDR2 reads YSYEKL. V gave up 0 bases and J gave up 7 bases; unmatched junction bases: 9.

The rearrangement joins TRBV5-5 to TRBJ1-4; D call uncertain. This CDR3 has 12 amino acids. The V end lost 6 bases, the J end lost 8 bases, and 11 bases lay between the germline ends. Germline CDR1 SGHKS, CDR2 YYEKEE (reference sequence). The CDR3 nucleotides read TGTGCCAGCACCCTCGGTGGGGAAAAACTGTTTTTT. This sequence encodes CASTLGGEKLFF.

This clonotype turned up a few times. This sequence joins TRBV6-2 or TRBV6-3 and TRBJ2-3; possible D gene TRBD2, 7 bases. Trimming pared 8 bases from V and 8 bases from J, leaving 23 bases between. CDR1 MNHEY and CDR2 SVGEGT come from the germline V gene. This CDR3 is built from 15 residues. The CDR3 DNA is TGTGCCAGCCGCCTCGATGGGGGGGCGCAGCGTACGCAGTATTTT. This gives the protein CASRLDGGAQRTQYF.

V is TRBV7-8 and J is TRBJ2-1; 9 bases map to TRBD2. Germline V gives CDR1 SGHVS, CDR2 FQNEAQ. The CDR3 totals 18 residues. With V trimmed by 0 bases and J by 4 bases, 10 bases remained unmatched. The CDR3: CASSLARLAVTSYNEQFF. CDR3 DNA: TGTGCCAGCAGCTTAGCTAGACTAGCGGTGACTTCGTACAATGAGCAGTTCTTC.

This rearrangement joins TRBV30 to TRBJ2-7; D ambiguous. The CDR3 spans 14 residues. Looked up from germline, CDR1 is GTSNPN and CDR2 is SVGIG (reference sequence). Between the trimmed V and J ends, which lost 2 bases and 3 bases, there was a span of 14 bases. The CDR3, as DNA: TGTGCCTGGAGTCCATTCCCTGGCGGCTACGAGCAGTACTTC. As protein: CAWSPFPGGYEQYF.

CDR3 amino acids: CASKEAPTSYEQYF. For the CDR3, the DNA is TGCGCCAGCAAGGAAGCCCCCACCTCCTACGAGCAGTACTTC. The chain recombines TRBV5-1 with TRBJ2-7; D unresolved. Trimming took 6 bases from V and 0 from J, leaving 13 bases between them. Per the germline V gene, CDR1 is SGHRS and CDR2 is YFSETQ. The CDR3 has 14 residues.